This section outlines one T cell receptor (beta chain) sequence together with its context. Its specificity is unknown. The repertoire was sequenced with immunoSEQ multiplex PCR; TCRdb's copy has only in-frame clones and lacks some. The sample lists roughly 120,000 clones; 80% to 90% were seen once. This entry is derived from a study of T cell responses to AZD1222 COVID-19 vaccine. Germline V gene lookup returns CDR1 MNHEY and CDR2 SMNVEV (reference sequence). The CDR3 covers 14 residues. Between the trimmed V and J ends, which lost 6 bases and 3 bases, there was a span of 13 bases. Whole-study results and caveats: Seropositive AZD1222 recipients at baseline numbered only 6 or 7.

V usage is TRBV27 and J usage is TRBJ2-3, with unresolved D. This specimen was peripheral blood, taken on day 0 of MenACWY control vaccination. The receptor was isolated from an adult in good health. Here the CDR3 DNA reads TGTGCCAGCAGGTCTGCCCGGGTGACAGATACGCAGTATTTT. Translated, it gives CASRSARVTDTQYF.